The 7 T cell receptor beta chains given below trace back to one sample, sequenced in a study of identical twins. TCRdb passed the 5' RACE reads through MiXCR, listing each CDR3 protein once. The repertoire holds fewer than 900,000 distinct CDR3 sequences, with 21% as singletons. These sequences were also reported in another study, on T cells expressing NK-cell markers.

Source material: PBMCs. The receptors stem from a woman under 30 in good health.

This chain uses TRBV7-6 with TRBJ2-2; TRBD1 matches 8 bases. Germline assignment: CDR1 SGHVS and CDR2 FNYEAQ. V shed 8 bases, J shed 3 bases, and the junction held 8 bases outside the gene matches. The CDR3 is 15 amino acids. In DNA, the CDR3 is TGTGCCAGCCGGACAGGGCGTAGTTACACCGGGGAGCTGTTTTTT. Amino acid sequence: CASRTGRSYTGELFF.

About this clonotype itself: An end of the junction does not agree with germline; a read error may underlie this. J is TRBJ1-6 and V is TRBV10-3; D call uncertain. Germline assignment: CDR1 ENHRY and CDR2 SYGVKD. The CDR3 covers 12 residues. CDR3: CATSSAESPLHF. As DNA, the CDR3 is TGTGCCACCAGTAGCGCGGAATCACCCCTCCACTTT.

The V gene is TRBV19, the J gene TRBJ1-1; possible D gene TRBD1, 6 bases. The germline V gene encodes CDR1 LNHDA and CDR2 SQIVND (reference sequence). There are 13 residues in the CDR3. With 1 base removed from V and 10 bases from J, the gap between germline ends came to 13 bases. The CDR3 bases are TGTGCCAGTAGTATAGTCCAGGACAGCGGAGCTTTCTTT. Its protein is CASSIVQDSGAFF.

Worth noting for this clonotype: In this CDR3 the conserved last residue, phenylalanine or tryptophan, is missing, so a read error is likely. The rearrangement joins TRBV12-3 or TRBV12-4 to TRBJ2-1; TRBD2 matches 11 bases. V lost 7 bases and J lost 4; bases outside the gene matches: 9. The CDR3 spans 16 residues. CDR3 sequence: CASTPLGTSGYNEQFL. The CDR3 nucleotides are TGTGCCAGCACCCCTCTGGGGACTAGCGGATACAATGAGCAGTTCCTC.

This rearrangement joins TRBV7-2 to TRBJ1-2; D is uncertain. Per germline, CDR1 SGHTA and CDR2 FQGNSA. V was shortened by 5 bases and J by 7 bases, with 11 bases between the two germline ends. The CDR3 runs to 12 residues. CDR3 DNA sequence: TGTGCCAGCAGCCCCTGGAGTTCTGGCTACACCTTC. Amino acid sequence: CASSPWSSGYTF.

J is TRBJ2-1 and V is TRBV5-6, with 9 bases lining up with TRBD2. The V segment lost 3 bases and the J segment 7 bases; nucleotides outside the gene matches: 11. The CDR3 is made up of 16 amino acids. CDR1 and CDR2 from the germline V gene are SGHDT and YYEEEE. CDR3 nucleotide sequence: TGTGCCAGCAGCTCCATAGCGGGAGTGAGTAGAAATGAGCAGTTCTTC. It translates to CASSSIAGVSRNEQFF.

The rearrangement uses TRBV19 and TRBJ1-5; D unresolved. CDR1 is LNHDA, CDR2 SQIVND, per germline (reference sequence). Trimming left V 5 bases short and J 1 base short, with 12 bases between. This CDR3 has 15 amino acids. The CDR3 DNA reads TGTGCCAGTAGTCTTGAGAGTCGCAGCAATCAGCCCCAGCATTTT. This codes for CASSLESRSNQPQHF.